Listed below are T cell receptor beta chains from one sample, sequenced in a study of cytomegalovirus exposure and HLA in healthy donors. Here immunoSEQ multiplex PCR was the method, and the copy in TCRdb shows in-frame clones only, minus some. The repertoire holds over 150,000 clones, with roughly 80% as singletons. What was sequenced was PBMCs. All receptors come from a human donor in good health. The CDR3 runs from the conserved cysteine through the conserved F or W. A D gene is named only where the DNA matches it firmly. For some rows the clone size is stated as once, few or many, or as a class when expanded; others skip it.

j_gene,abundance,d_gene,v_gene,CDR3aa,CDR3nt
TRBJ2-1,.,.,TRBV6-6,CASSHLVGGHNEQFF,TGTGCCAGCAGTCACCTAGTCGGGGGGCACAATGAGCAGTTCTTC
TRBJ2-5,.,TRBD1,TRBV25-1,CASSETDRGGETQYF,TGTGCCAGCAGTGAAACGGACAGGGGAGGAGAGACCCAGTACTTC
TRBJ1-2,.,TRBD1,TRBV5-6,CASSLVFGTGDGYTF,TGTGCCAGCAGCTTGGTTTTTGGGACAGGGGATGGCTACACCTTC
TRBJ1-2,.,TRBD1,TRBV6-1,CASSPTGGCGYTF,TGTGCCAGCAGCCCGACAGGGGGGTGTGGCTACACCTTC
TRBJ2-7,.,.,TRBV2,CASTAGEQYF,TGTGCCAGCACGGCGGGCGAGCAGTACTTC
TRBJ1-2,.,.,TRBV7-8,CASSADRNYGYTF,TGTGCCAGCAGCGCTGACAGGAACTATGGCTACACCTTC
TRBJ2-1,few,TRBD2,TRBV5-4,CASSLRLAGNNEQFF,TGTGCCAGCAGCTTGAGACTAGCGGGGAACAATGAGCAGTTCTTC
TRBJ2-2,.,TRBD1,TRBV7-9,CASSLGQAPGELFF,TGTGCCAGCAGCTTGGGACAGGCCCCCGGGGAGCTGTTTTTT
TRBJ1-6,.,.,TRBV7-9,CASSLGAGPESPLHF,TGTGCCAGCAGCTTAGGGGCGGGCCCGGAATCACCCCTCCACTTT
TRBJ2-5,.,.,TRBV7-2,CASSPRTEETQYF,TGTGCCAGCAGCCCCAGGACAGAAGAGACCCAGTACTTC
TRBJ1-1,.,.,TRBV9,CASSVDIYTEAFF,TGTGCCAGCAGCGTTGACATATACACTGAAGCTTTCTTT
TRBJ1-1,.,.,TRBV5-6,CASSLGRGPEAFF,TGTGCCAGCAGCTTGGGCAGGGGCCCTGAAGCTTTCTTT
TRBJ2-1,.,.,TRBV5-1,CASSFNRVYNEQFF,TGCGCCAGCAGCTTCAACAGGGTGTACAATGAGCAGTTCTTC
TRBJ1-3,.,.,TRBV5-1,CASSPGDSGNTIYF,TGCGCCAGCAGCCCGGGTGACTCTGGAAACACCATATATTTT
TRBJ2-1,.,TRBD2,TRBV7-2,CASSLSGGSVYNEQFF,TGTGCCAGCAGCCTTAGCGGGGGGTCCGTTTACAATGAGCAGTTCTTC
TRBJ2-2,.,.,TRBV6-5,CASSYGSGTGELFF,TGTGCCAGCAGTTATGGTTCGGGAACCGGGGAGCTGTTTTTT
TRBJ1-2,.,TRBD1,TRBV25-1,CASSENRQGNYGYTF,TGTGCCAGCAGTGAGAATAGACAGGGTAACTATGGCTACACCTTC
TRBJ2-1,.,TRBD2,TRBV5-6,CASSLSLAGGLGDEQFF,TGTGCCAGCAGCTTGTCGCTAGCGGGGGGGCTTGGCGATGAGCAGTTCTTC
TRBJ2-5,.,TRBD1,TRBV7-7,CASSMDRRKETQYF,TGTGCCAGCAGCATGGACAGGAGAAAAGAGACCCAGTACTTC
TRBJ1-1,few,.,TRBV18,CASSPGGTDTEAFF,TGTGCCAGCTCACCAGGGGGCACGGACACTGAAGCTTTCTTT
TRBJ2-1,.,TRBD2,TRBV5-4,CASSLDVLAVGNEQFF,TGTGCCAGCAGCTTGGATGTACTAGCGGTTGGGAATGAGCAGTTCTTC
TRBJ2-7,.,.,TRBV7-9,CASSFSYSYEQYF,TGTGCCAGCAGCTTTTCCTACTCCTACGAGCAGTACTTC
TRBJ2-5,.,TRBD2,TRBV9,CASSGASGGETQYF,TGTGCCAGCAGCGGGGCTAGCGGGGGAGAGACCCAGTACTTC
TRBJ1-2,.,.,TRBV11-3,CASSRHEGADYGYTF,TGTGCCAGCAGCCGTCATGAGGGCGCGGACTATGGCTACACCTTC
TRBJ1-2,few,.,TRBV6-1,CAAAGGFIYGYTF,TGTGCCGCGGCGGGGGGGTTTATCTATGGCTACACCTTC
TRBJ1-1,once,.,TRBV11-3,CASSSRATGYTEAFF,TGTGCCAGCAGCTCCAGGGCGACCGGATACACTGAAGCTTTCTTT
TRBJ1-3,.,.,TRBV5-1,CASSLGRGDTIYF,TGCGCCAGCAGCTTGGGTAGGGGTGACACCATATATTTT
TRBJ2-7,.,TRBD2,TRBV7-2,CASSPLGGGYEQYF,TGTGCCAGCAGCCCCTTGGGGGGGGGCTACGAGCAGTACTTC
TRBJ2-1,.,.,TRBV19,CASSPSEGTENYNEQFF,TGTGCCAGTAGTCCATCGGAAGGAACAGAGAATTACAATGAGCAGTTCTTC
TRBJ1-1,few,TRBD1,TRBV5-1,CASSSPTGGTEAFF,TGCGCCAGCAGCAGCCCGACAGGGGGCACTGAAGCTTTCTTT
TRBJ1-1,.,TRBD1,TRBV19,CASSTGDRRKAFF,TGTGCCAGTAGTACAGGGGACAGGAGAAAAGCTTTCTTT
TRBJ2-6,.,.,TRBV28,CASSLRLRANVLTF,TGTGCCAGCAGCCTACGGTTAAGGGCCAACGTCCTGACTTTC
TRBJ1-6,.,.,TRBV6-6,CASSYSASRDSPLHF,TGTGCCAGCAGTTACTCGGCCTCGAGGGATTCACCCCTCCACTTT
TRBJ2-7,.,.,TRBV9,CASSAPGTSTYEQYF,TGTGCCAGCAGCGCCCCCGGGACTTCCACCTACGAGCAGTACTTC
TRBJ2-5,.,.,TRBV7-9,CASSLAAAHNQETQYF,TGTGCCAGCAGCTTAGCGGCGGCTCATAACCAAGAGACCCAGTACTTC
TRBJ2-5,.,.,TRBV7-2,CASSDPRTEVRETQYF,TGTGCCAGCAGCGATCCCCGGACAGAGGTTAGGGAGACCCAGTACTTC
TRBJ2-7,.,.,TRBV7-6,CASSLSGQSGLEQYF,TGTGCCAGCAGCTTAAGTGGACAGAGTGGTTTAGAGCAGTACTTC
TRBJ2-7,.,.,TRBV27,CASSPGYEQYF,TGTGCCAGCAGCCCAGGCTACGAGCAGTACTTC
TRBJ2-2,.,TRBD1,TRBV9,CASSVAHQPRDRGRFGELFF,TGTGCCAGCAGCGTAGCTCACCAGCCCCGGGACAGGGGGCGCTTCGGGGAGCTGTTTTTT
TRBJ2-7,.,TRBD1,TRBV19,CASSIDLRTGGREQYF,TGTGCCAGTAGTATAGATCTTAGGACAGGGGGTCGGGAGCAGTACTTC
TRBJ2-7,few,TRBD1,TRBV5-4,CASSSSVGQGAGEQYF,TGTGCCAGCAGCTCGTCGGTCGGACAGGGGGCGGGAGAGCAGTACTTC
TRBJ1-2,.,TRBD1,TRBV5-4,CASSYSGGAFTYGYTF,TGTGCCAGCAGCTATTCAGGGGGCGCCTTTACCTATGGCTACACCTTC
TRBJ1-2,.,.,TRBV10-3,CAISDRNSNYGYTF,TGTGCCATCAGTGACAGAAATTCTAACTATGGCTACACCTTC
TRBJ1-6,.,.,TRBV5-4,CASSFIGITNSPLHF,TGTGCCAGCAGCTTCATCGGGATCACTAATTCACCCCTCCACTTT
TRBJ2-5,.,TRBD2,TRBV10-2,CASRRGGGHAETQYF,TGCGCCAGCAGGCGGGGCGGGGGGCATGCGGAGACCCAGTACTTC
TRBJ2-2,.,TRBD1,TRBV6-4,CASSEARGTAGELFF,TGTGCCAGCAGTGAGGCCAGGGGGACCGCCGGGGAGCTGTTTTTT
TRBJ1-2,.,.,TRBV27,CASSPPGAGLNKGYTF,TGTGCCAGCAGCCCACCCGGCGCGGGACTGAATAAGGGCTACACCTTC
TRBJ1-1,.,.,TRBV6-5,CASSYSKPAGNTEAFF,TGTGCCAGCAGTTACTCGAAACCGGCAGGGAACACTGAAGCTTTCTTT
TRBJ2-1,.,TRBD2,TRBV9,CASSGPGLAGDEQFF,TGTGCCAGCAGCGGACCGGGACTAGCGGGTGATGAGCAGTTCTTC
TRBJ1-1,.,.,TRBV6-1,CASSEMGGTEAFF,TGTGCCAGCAGTGAAATGGGGGGCACTGAAGCTTTCTTT
TRBJ2-1,once,TRBD2,TRBV6-4,CASSDIAGLPYNEQFF,TGTGCCAGCAGTGACATAGCGGGGTTACCCTACAATGAGCAGTTCTTC
TRBJ2-7,.,.,TRBV6-1,CASTEERLSGQYF,TGTGCCAGCACCGAGGAAAGGCTGTCGGGGCAGTACTTC
TRBJ1-3,.,.,TRBV6-1,CASSEVPSGNTIYF,TGTGCCAGCAGTGAAGTCCCGTCTGGAAACACCATATATTTT
TRBJ2-1,once,TRBD1,TRBV27,CASSPPTGSSYNEQFF,TGTGCCAGCAGCCCTCCGACAGGGAGCTCCTACAATGAGCAGTTCTTC
TRBJ1-1,few,TRBD1,TRBV27,CASSLKGRQGNTEAFF,TGTGCCAGCAGTTTAAAAGGTCGACAGGGGAATACTGAAGCTTTCTTT
TRBJ1-2,.,.,TRBV15,CATSSPSAGYVNGYTF,TGTGCCACCAGTTCCCCTTCGGCAGGGTACGTCAATGGCTACACCTTC
TRBJ1-2,.,TRBD1,TRBV4-3,CASSQVGQAFYYGYTF,TGCGCCAGCAGCCAAGTCGGACAGGCCTTTTACTATGGCTACACCTTC
TRBJ2-7,.,.,TRBV5-1,CASSLSRNTEQYF,TGCGCCAGCAGCTTGTCTAGAAACACGGAGCAGTACTTC
TRBJ2-7,.,.,TRBV2,CASSPRGQYYEQYF,TGTGCCAGCAGTCCGCGGGGGCAATACTACGAGCAGTACTTC